A selection of T cell receptor beta chains follows, all from one sample in a study of T-cell reconstitution after alpha-beta-depleted transplantation in children. Each CDR3 protein is one row after TCRdb ran MiXCR on the PCR reads. This sample has approximately 630,000 distinct CDR3 sequences, with roughly 14% found just once. The sample was PBMCs, taken before TCRalphabeta/CD19-depleted stem cell transplant. The receptor set was obtained from a girl aged 2 to 9 with congenital amegakaryocytic thrombocytopenia, due to receive a stem cell transplant. CDR3s include the opening cysteine and the closing phenylalanine or tryptophan. D genes are given only for firm matches. Size tells how often a clone was seen (once, few, many) or the class of an expanded clone, and some rows leave it out.

v_call	j_call	clone_size	d_call	cdr3_aa	cdr3_nt
TRBV29-1	TRBJ2-2	many	TRBD2	CSAVGSAGAGELFF	TGCAGCGCCGTGGGATCAGCGGGAGCCGGGGAGCTGTTTTTT
TRBV11-2	TRBJ2-1	many	TRBD2	CASSLWGGIQSSYNEQFF	TGTGCCAGCAGCTTGTGGGGGGGAATACAGAGCTCCTACAATGAGCAGTTCTTC
TRBV5-1	TRBJ1-2	few	TRBD1	CASSGQVSSSGYTF	TGCGCCAGCAGCGGACAGGTATCTTCCTCTGGCTACACCTTC
TRBV6-5	TRBJ1-1	NA	NA	CASSYGAGLNTEAFF	TGTGCCAGCAGTTACGGGGCAGGCCTGAACACTGAAGCTTTCTTT
TRBV7-9	TRBJ2-5	many	NA	CASSPQDFQETQYF	TGTGCCAGCAGCCCACAGGACTTTCAAGAGACCCAGTACTTC
TRBV20-1	TRBJ2-5	many	NA	CSALVLQETQYF	TGCAGTGCCTTAGTACTCCAAGAGACCCAGTACTTC
TRBV20-1	TRBJ1-1	many	NA	CSAYAGNTEAFF	TGCAGTGCATATGCAGGGAACACTGAAGCTTTCTTT
TRBV28	TRBJ2-5	many	TRBD2	CASSLFVAGGQETQYF	TGTGCCAGCAGTTTATTTGTAGCGGGAGGCCAAGAGACCCAGTACTTC
TRBV28	TRBJ2-5	NA	NA	CASSTPPETQYF	TGTGCCAGCAGCACTCCGCCAGAGACCCAGTACTTC
TRBV20-1	TRBJ2-1	many	TRBD2	CSPTSGGYNEQFF	TGCAGCCCGACTAGCGGGGGCTACAATGAGCAGTTCTTC
TRBV20-1	TRBJ2-2	many	NA	CSARRDGLSGELFF	TGCAGTGCCAGACGCGACGGTCTTTCTGGGGAGCTGTTTTTT
TRBV9	TRBJ2-1	many	TRBD1	CASSVAQGAYNEQFF	TGTGCCAGCAGCGTAGCACAGGGGGCCTACAATGAGCAGTTCTTC
TRBV6-1	TRBJ1-5	NA	NA	CASSPGRGKQPQHF	TGTGCCAGCAGCCCCGGTAGGGGGAAACAGCCCCAGCATTTT
TRBV25-1	TRBJ2-1	NA	TRBD2	CASSARWASGYNEQFF	TGTGCCAGCAGTGCCCGTTGGGCTAGCGGGTACAATGAGCAGTTCTTC
TRBV5-5	TRBJ1-1	NA	NA	CASKLGLNTEAFF	TGTGCCAGCAAATTAGGGTTGAACACTGAAGCTTTCTTT
TRBV11-2	TRBJ2-7	few	NA	CASSHAAFTYEQYF	TGTGCCAGCAGCCATGCGGCGTTCACCTACGAGCAGTACTTC
TRBV29-1	TRBJ1-1	many	NA	CSARQGGDTEAFF	TGCAGCGCGAGGCAGGGAGGGGACACTGAAGCTTTCTTT
TRBV19	TRBJ1-2	few	NA	CASTGANYGYTF	TGTGCCAGTACAGGGGCCAACTATGGCTACACCTTC
TRBV24-1	TRBJ1-4	many	NA	CATVTPEKLFF	TGTGCCACCGTAACTCCGGAAAAACTGTTTTTT
TRBV12-3/TRBV12-4	TRBJ2-7	many	NA	CASSLRQLYEQYF	TGTGCCAGCAGTTTAAGACAACTCTACGAGCAGTACTTC
TRBV21-1	TRBJ2-6	once	NA	CASSPSGDYHSGANVLTF	TGTGCCAGCAGCCCGTCGGGAGATTACCACTCTGGGGCCAACGTCCTGACTTTC
TRBV27	TRBJ2-5	few	TRBD2	CASSLMNTGAASGIQETQYF	TGTGCCAGCAGTTTAATGAATACTGGGGCGGCTAGCGGGATCCAAGAGACCCAGTACTTC
TRBV12-3/TRBV12-4	TRBJ2-1	few	TRBD2	CASSRLAGNDEQFF	TGTGCCAGCAGCCGACTAGCGGGAAACGATGAGCAGTTCTTC
TRBV7-3	TRBJ1-1	many	NA	CASSLTAFKGGRNTEAFF	TGTGCCAGCAGCTTAACCGCCTTTAAGGGAGGGAGAAACACTGAAGCTTTCTTT
TRBV5-6	TRBJ2-1	NA	TRBD2	CASSLSGGSGEQFF	TGTGCCAGCAGCTTGTCCGGCGGGAGCGGGGAGCAGTTCTTC
TRBV20-1	TRBJ2-3	many	TRBD2	CSAWTAGGRDTQYF	TGCAGTGCCTGGACAGCGGGAGGGCGTGATACGCAGTATTTT
TRBV12-3/TRBV12-4	TRBJ2-3	many	TRBD2	CASSFTSGGPLSSTDTQYF	TGTGCCAGCAGTTTCACTAGCGGGGGTCCCCTAAGTAGCACAGATACGCAGTATTTT
TRBV19	TRBJ2-7	few	NA	CASVDRNEQYF	TGTGCCAGCGTCGACAGAAACGAGCAGTACTTC
TRBV30	TRBJ2-7	NA	NA	CAWSTLGVFYEQYF	TGTGCCTGGAGTACCCTGGGGGTCTTCTACGAGCAGTACTTC
TRBV7-9	TRBJ2-1	NA	TRBD2	CASSLSGSSDEQFF	TGTGCCAGCAGCTTAAGCGGGAGCAGCGATGAGCAGTTCTTC
TRBV29-1	TRBJ2-1	few	TRBD2	CSVARPGLAIDNEQFF	TGCAGCGTTGCCCGACCGGGACTAGCGATAGACAATGAGCAGTTCTTC
TRBV12-3/TRBV12-4	TRBJ2-5	many	NA	CASSFDRLGTQYF	TGTGCCAGCAGTTTTGACCGGTTGGGTACCCAGTACTTC
TRBV7-2	TRBJ2-1	few	NA	CASSQGDRYYNEQFF	TGTGCCAGCAGCCAAGGGGACCGTTACTACAATGAGCAGTTCTTC
TRBV12-3/TRBV12-4	TRBJ2-6	NA	TRBD2	CASREAGGHHSGANVLTF	TGTGCCAGCAGAGAAGCGGGGGGACATCACTCTGGGGCCAACGTCCTGACTTTC
TRBV5-1	TRBJ2-2	many	NA	CASSPGTTNTGELFF	TGCGCCAGCAGCCCCGGGACAACGAACACCGGGGAGCTGTTTTTT
TRBV7-1	TRBJ2-1	NA	TRBD2	CASSSRRMLAANSLSSYNEQFF	TGTGCCAGCAGCTCACGAAGGATGCTAGCGGCAAATTCCTTGAGCTCCTACAATGAGCAGTTCTTC
TRBV6-5	TRBJ1-2	many	NA	CASSYSGTYGYTF	TGTGCCAGCAGTTACTCGGGGACCTATGGCTACACCTTC
TRBV27	TRBJ2-1	NA	TRBD2	CASSQGTSGGTEQFF	TGTGCCAGCAGCCAGGGAACTAGCGGGGGAACGGAGCAGTTCTTC
TRBV5-1	TRBJ2-4	many	NA	CASSKQGNTKNIQYF	TGCGCCAGCAGCAAACAGGGTAATACCAAAAACATTCAGTACTTC
TRBV7-7	TRBJ2-3	NA	TRBD2	CASSHTSGTGDTQYF	TGTGCCAGCAGCCATACTAGCGGGACTGGAGATACGCAGTATTTT
TRBV5-1	TRBJ2-1	few	NA	CASSYRDPRNEQFF	TGCGCCAGCAGCTACCGGGACCCGAGGAATGAGCAGTTCTTC